Included here is one T cell receptor beta chain sequence, with context. The data were produced by immunoSEQ multiplex PCR, yet TCRdb's version contains in-frame clones alone and is incomplete. The sample lists 150,000 or so clones; around four fifths were seen once. The CDR3 totals 15 residues. V shed 2 bases, J shed 5 bases, and the junction held 2 bases outside the gene matches. From germline, CDR1 is MNHEY and CDR2 SVGAGI. The data derive from a study of cytomegalovirus exposure and HLA in healthy donors. The specimen sequenced was PBMCs. The clonotype comes from a man aged 25 to 45 in good health and CMV-seropositive. This chain uses TRBV6-5 with TRBJ2-1, with 11 bases that match TRBD2. The CDR3 region has the DNA TGTGCCAGCAGTTACCGACTAGCGGGGAACAATGAGCAGTTCTTC. This gives the protein CASSYRLAGNNEQFF.